This T cell receptor (beta chain) was documented in a study of blood T cell repertoires in COVID-19. Study details: Nucleic acid was either cDNA or gDNA, and it came from T cells, B-cell-depleted T cells, or PBMCs.

Original data processing: Reference gene primer amplification in the assay estimated nucleated cell counts. Assay used: immunoSEQ multiplex PCR; TCRdb lists only in-frame clones, some missing. The D gene and trimming were derived from the DNA, and the V and J assignments and clone size from that table. The profile shows approximately 100,000 clones, 85% to 95% of them singletons. CDR1 and CDR2 (germline): MGHRA, YSYEKL. The CDR3 is 12 residues long. V shed 0 bases and J shed 5 bases, with 4 bases lying between them. The chain has TRBV4-1 and TRBJ1-2; D gene ambiguous. The sequencing sample was made of peripheral blood. The sequence derives from a man aged 50 or older with active COVID-19. The CDR3 is CASSQERYGYTF. CDR3 bases: TGCGCCAGCAGCCAAGAGAGGTATGGCTACACCTTC.